The clone carrying this T cell receptor beta chain was seen a single time. The antigen remains undetermined. The sample is drawn from a study of shared clonotypes between healthy human individuals. Study as a whole: Per donor, three plates held CD4 naive cells, three held CD4 memory, two held CD8 naive and one held CD8 memory. Whole-study findings and limits: Rarefaction showed that sequencing of sorted subsets was incomplete (despite large depth). The genetic and exposure-history diversity represented was limited by few donors. Among donors, clonotype sharing was expected to be affected by sequencing depth.

Profiled with immunoSEQ multiplex PCR; TCRdb holds only in-frame clones, not every one. This sample has some 2,500,000 clones, with less than 95% found just once. Germline CDR1 is MNHNS and CDR2 is SASEGT. CDR3 length: 14 amino acids. J gave up 3 bases and V 6 bases, and 5 bases lay outside the gene matches. Source material: naive CD4+ T cells from PBMCs. Subset indicated: CD45RA+ positively selected. This TCR was recovered from a man between 18 and 29 years old in good health. Some clones in this sample may be carry-over from other donors' samples. J is TRBJ1-2 and V is TRBV6-1; TRBD1 agrees at 9 bases. This chain's CDR3 is CASRTGGADYGYTF. In DNA form, the CDR3 reads TGTGCCAGCAGGACAGGGGGGGCGGACTATGGCTACACCTTC.